The clone carrying this TCR beta chain has only a few counts. Its matching antigen is unknown. Data came from immunoSEQ multiplex PCR; TCRdb stores just in-frame clones and leaves some out. The table records over 45,000 clones, 60% to 85% of them present only once. The germline gives CDR1 SGHNT, CDR2 YYREEE (reference sequence). The CDR3 spans 17 residues. The V gene lost 3 bases and the J gene lost 0 bases, with 13 bases spanning the gap. The data derive from a study of T cells in localized non-small cell lung cancer. The study's findings and limits: Researchers found a median roughly 56 of the top 100 tumor clones in adjacent lung. Higher adjacent-lung clonality was associated with shorter survival.

V and J are TRBV5-4 and TRBJ1-6; maybe TRBD1 (5 bases). The receptor's source is a man between 35 and 75 years old with stage I squamous cell lung carcinoma. The material was peripheral blood, obtained before any cancer treatment. The CDR3 protein is CASSWGLQSSYNSPLHF. The CDR3 DNA follows: TGTGCCAGCAGCTGGGGACTACAGAGCTCCTATAATTCACCCCTCCACTTT.